One T cell receptor beta chain is described in this entry. The data were obtained in a study of shared T cell receptors in the human thymus. V was clipped by 4 bases and J by 4 bases; unmatched bases: 7. CDR3 length equals 17 residues. Germline V gene sequence: CDR1 SGHRS, CDR2 YFSETQ. TCRdb keeps only in-frame clones here, not all; method: immunoSEQ multiplex PCR. The data hold about 660,000 clones, with 87% observed a single time. The sample also formed part of further work on human thymus T cells. That report notes: Donor material was obtained from healthy Finnish infants undergoing corrective surgery for congenital heart defects. Thymic resections from corrective heart surgery supplied the tissue. Seemingly biased V and J gene usage marked thymic and blood repertoires. Related reports documented highly overlapping thymic repertoires among unrelated individuals.

The chain employs TRBV5-1 and TRBJ2-6; 11 nucleotides line up with TRBD1. What was sequenced was thymocytes. The source of this sequence is a boy in the first two years of life with a congenital heart defect. CDR3 protein: CASSEGQGVRGANVLTF. The DNA of the CDR3 is TGCGCCAGCAGCGAGGGACAGGGGGTAAGAGGGGCCAACGTCCTGACTTTC.